This T cell receptor beta chain was sequenced during a study of T cell clonality in common variable immunodeficiency. This clone has a count of ten or more. The antigen is unknown. Produced via immunoSEQ multiplex PCR; TCRdb's table is partial and in-frame only. The sample holds about 39,000 clones, and no clone turns up only once. Findings and caveats of the study: T cell subpopulation sequencing would be needed to explain CVID clonality. Compared with healthy controls, CVID subjects showed increased TCRbeta clonality, mostly in about a third.

Most patients and controls had Caucasian heritage. Donors gave about 5 to 8.5 ml heparinized peripheral whole blood. The sequence was collected from a person aged 18-70 years in good health. Sequences were obtained from peripheral blood mononuclear cells.

This CDR3 is CASSLRQGNQPQHF. The sequenced CDR3 bases are TGTGCCAGCTCACTACGACAGGGCAATCAGCCC. This chain uses TRBV18 with TRBJ1-5; a possible D gene is TRBD1 (6 bases). The read terminates 3 residues before the CDR3 end, so the remaining end is supplied by the germline J gene. CDR3 length: 14 amino acids. Trimming pared 4 bases from V and 2 bases from J, leaving 9 bases between. The V gene's germline CDR1 is KGHSH and CDR2 LQKENI.